One sample yielded the 11 T cell receptor beta chains listed below, sequenced in a study of shared clonotypes between healthy human individuals. Naive CD8 cells lacked CD45RO and underwent positive selection for CCR7, leaving out terminally differentiated effector memory CD45RA+ cells. Sequencing used immunoSEQ multiplex PCR; TCRdb keeps in-frame clones, though not all of them. This sample has approximately 650,000 clones, with around 95% found just once. The sample was naive CD8+ T cells sorted from blood. Source of these receptors: a woman in her twenties or thirties in good health.

V gene TRBV28 combines with J gene TRBJ2-7, with 11 bases identical to TRBD2. The CDR3 spans 16 residues. The germline V gene has CDR1 MDHEN and CDR2 SYDVKM. V dropped 5 bases and J dropped 7; count of bases not matched to a gene: 13. CDR3 sequence: CASSHRTSGSEEEQYF. The DNA for the CDR3 is TGTGCCAGCAGTCACCGCACTAGCGGGAGTGAGGAAGAGCAGTACTTC.

This clone showed up just once. V is TRBV28 and J is TRBJ2-7, with 8 bases identical to TRBD1. J lost 4 bases, V lost 4 bases, and 9 bases had no gene match. The CDR3 totals 15 residues. The germline V gene encodes CDR1 MDHEN and CDR2 SYDVKM. The CDR3 here is CASSSLRDRGYEQYF. Here the CDR3 DNA reads TGTGCCAGCAGTTCCCTCCGAGACAGGGGTTACGAGCAGTACTTC.

The chain carries TRBV5-8 and TRBJ2-7; TRBD2 aligns across 8 bases. Germline CDR1 SGHTS, CDR2 YDEGEE. The CDR3 runs to 18 residues. The trim removed 0 bases at V and 3 bases at J, leaving 14 bases unmatched. DNA for the CDR3: TGTGCCAGCAGCTTGGATATGTTAGCGGGATACTCCCACTACGAGCAGTACTTC. Its translation: CASSLDMLAGYSHYEQYF.

The J gene is TRBJ2-1, the V gene TRBV2, with a weak D call TRBD1 (6 bases). Germline-derived CDR1 and CDR2 are SNHLY and FYNNEI. Trimming took 2 bases from V and 8 from J, leaving 13 bases between them. The CDR3 extends over 14 amino acids. CDR3 bases: TGTGCCAGCAGTGAAACAGGGCCCCTCGATGAGCAGTTCTTC. The encoded protein is CASSETGPLDEQFF. The full variable domain, with the rest looked up from reference TRBV2 and TRBJ2-1, is EPEVTQTPSHQVTQMGQEVILRCVPISNHLYFYWYRQILGQKVEFLVSFYNNEISEKSEIFDDQFSVERPDGSNFTLKIRSTKLEDSAMYFCASSETGPLDEQFFGPGTRLTVL.

Concerning this clone itself: Within the sample, other DNA sequences also encode this same CDR3. The rearrangement links TRBV9 to TRBJ2-7; 7 bases match TRBD2. The CDR3 extends over 14 amino acids. Germline V CDR1 and CDR2: SGDLS, YYNGEE. V gave up 1 base and J gave up 4 bases; unmatched junction bases: 5. CDR3: CASSVSSGTYEQYF. CDR3 nucleotide sequence: TGTGCCAGCAGCGTATCCAGCGGGACGTACGAGCAGTACTTC.

This clone was counted a single time. The chain links TRBV19 to TRBJ2-7; the D gene is possibly TRBD1 (5 bases). This CDR3 comprises 14 residues. Trimming removed 6 bases at V and 3 bases at J, with 15 bases between. Germline CDR1 reads LNHDA; CDR2 reads SQIVND (reference sequence). The CDR3 DNA reads TGTGCCAGTAGCCCCGGACAATATCTCTACGAGCAGTACTTC. As protein: CASSPGQYLYEQYF.

This chain uses TRBV19 with TRBJ1-5, with a tentative D call TRBD1 (6 bases). The germline gives CDR1 LNHDA, CDR2 SQIVND (reference sequence). V shed 3 bases and J shed 7 bases, with 10 bases lying between them. The CDR3 covers 13 residues. The CDR3 DNA is TGTGCCAGTAGTATGGGGGGGCCCCAGCCCCAGCATTTT. Translating gives CASSMGGPQPQHF.

The V and J genes are TRBV27 and TRBJ2-7, with 10 bases lining up with TRBD2. This CDR3 has 14 amino acids. Germline assignment: CDR1 MNHEY and CDR2 SMNVEV (reference sequence). The V and J ends lost 3 bases and 5 bases, in that order; junction bases with no gene match: 4. CDR3 sequence: CASSLLAGGNEQYF. For the CDR3, the DNA is TGTGCCAGCAGTTTGTTAGCGGGAGGTAACGAGCAGTACTTC.

This sequence joins TRBV28 and TRBJ2-7; 13 nucleotides align to TRBD2. Germline V gene sequence: CDR1 MDHEN, CDR2 SYDVKM. CDR3 length equals 16 residues. Trimming at V came to 3 bases and at J to 5 bases, leaving 7 bases not matched to a gene. Here the CDR3 DNA reads TGTGCCAGCAGTTTTGGGGGGACTAGCGGGAACCACGAGCAGTACTTC. Its translation is CASSFGGTSGNHEQYF.

The chain is built from TRBV19 and TRBJ1-6; maybe TRBD1 (5 bases). The CDR3 has 14 amino acids. The germline gives CDR1 LNHDA, CDR2 SQIVND (reference sequence). The V end was cut by 8 bases, the J end by 4 bases, with 12 bases between. The CDR3 sequence: CASGDGGYNSPLHF. DNA for the CDR3: TGTGCCAGTGGTGACGGGGGTTATAATTCACCCCTCCACTTT.

The V gene is TRBV27, the J gene TRBJ2-7; D not resolved. The germline V and J ends were trimmed by 2 bases and 1 base, with 12 bases remaining between them. The CDR3 runs to 15 residues. Germline lookup yields CDR1 MNHEY and CDR2 SMNVEV (reference sequence). CDR3 protein: CASSLIGKGSYEQYF. As DNA, the CDR3 is TGTGCCAGCAGTTTAATAGGGAAAGGGTCCTACGAGCAGTACTTC.